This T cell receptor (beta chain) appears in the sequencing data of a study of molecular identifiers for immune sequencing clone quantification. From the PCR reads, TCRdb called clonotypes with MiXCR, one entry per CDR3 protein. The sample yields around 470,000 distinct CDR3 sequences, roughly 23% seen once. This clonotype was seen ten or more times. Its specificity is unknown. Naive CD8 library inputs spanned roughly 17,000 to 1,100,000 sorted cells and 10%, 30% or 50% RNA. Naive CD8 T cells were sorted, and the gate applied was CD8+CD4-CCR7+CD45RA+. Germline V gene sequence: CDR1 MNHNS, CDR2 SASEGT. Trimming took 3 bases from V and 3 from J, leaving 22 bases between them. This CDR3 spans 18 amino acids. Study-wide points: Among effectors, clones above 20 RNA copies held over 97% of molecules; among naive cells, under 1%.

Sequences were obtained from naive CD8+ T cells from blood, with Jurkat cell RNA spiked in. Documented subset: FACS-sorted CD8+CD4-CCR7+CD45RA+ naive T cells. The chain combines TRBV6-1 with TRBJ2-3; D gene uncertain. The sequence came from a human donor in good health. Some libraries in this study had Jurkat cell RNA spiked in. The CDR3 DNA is TGTGCCAGCAGTGATATAGTTACCGCAGGTTCCCGGACAGATACGCAGTATTTT. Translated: CASSDIVTAGSRTDTQYF.